A selection of T cell receptor beta chains follows, all from one sample in a study of response to subunit inactivated influenza vaccine. One entry per CDR3 protein results from TCRdb running MiXCR on the RT-PCR reads. The data show approximately 700,000 distinct CDR3 sequences, with less than 20% seen just once and more than 9% held by the top ten. The source material was PBMCs from blood, sampled approximately 12 days after vaccination. These receptors were collected from a middle-aged man who received an inactivated influenza vaccine. Each CDR3 is given without its conserved first and last residue. Size is stated for part of the rows, as once, few or many counts, or as a class when the clone is expanded.

>TRBV28|17|TRBJ2-1|few
ASSLGSGATHSSYNEQF
>TRBV12-3/TRBV12-4|15|TRBJ2-3|few
ASSSRTGTSDPYTQY
>TRBV19|14|TRBJ2-2|NA
ASSITLAHGTGELF
>TRBV20-1|14|TRBJ2-1|NA
SASGRLAGYHNEQF
>TRBV28|11|TRBJ1-5|NA
ASSPGDHQPQH
>TRBV20-1|8|TRBJ2-5|many
SAGLETQY
>TRBV12-3/TRBV12-4|13|TRBJ1-5|NA
ASRRTGDTNQPQL
>TRBV12-3/TRBV12-4|11|TRBJ2-5|few
ASRPTGQETQY
>TRBV20-1|13|TRBJ1-1|NA
SAPPGGQVITEAF
>TRBV15|15|TRBJ1-6|NA
ATSRELAGSYNSPLH
>TRBV27|12|TRBJ2-1|few
ASSPSPPVNEQF
>TRBV6-4|12|TRBJ2-2|NA
ASSNGRNTGELF
>TRBV5-6|13|TRBJ2-7|NA
ASSLVAPNSYEQY
>TRBV5-4|13|TRBJ1-6|few
ASSSGTGGITPLH
>TRBV10-3|13|TRBJ2-1|NA
AISGTSGSGNEQF
>TRBV7-8|14|TRBJ2-3|few
ASSPKTLSGTDTQY
>TRBV7-8|11|TRBJ2-5|NA
ASSFRGEGTQY
>TRBV7-2|13|TRBJ2-3|few
ASSLANRETDTQY
>TRBV4-3|13|TRBJ2-1|NA
ASSQRQGYYNEQF
>TRBV11-2|15|TRBJ2-7|NA
ASSLNPLPVTAYEQY
>TRBV7-8|13|TRBJ2-5|few
ASSTRYSRKETQY
>TRBV12-3/TRBV12-4|13|TRBJ2-4|NA
ASSSASGGKNIQY
>TRBV11-2|12|TRBJ2-2|NA
ASSLDRTYGELF
>TRBV12-3/TRBV12-4|14|TRBJ2-2|NA
ASSGLAGVKSGELF
>TRBV4-1|16|TRBJ2-7|many
ASSHPETLSRPIYEQY
>TRBV4-2|14|TRBJ2-7|NA
ASSQGGQRSSYEQY
>TRBV6-1|11|TRBJ1-2|NA
ASTPTGNYGYT
>TRBV3-1|11|TRBJ2-6|NA
ASRGPGANVLT
>TRBV12-3/TRBV12-4|16|TRBJ2-6|few
ASSARTGRYSGANVLT
>TRBV10-3|13|TRBJ2-1|few
AISESVSGSHEQF
>TRBV5-1|11|TRBJ1-1|many
ASSLRLNTEAF
>TRBV7-2|13|TRBJ2-7|few
ASSLLVTGGYEQY
>TRBV3-1|12|TRBJ1-2|many
ASSQGWTGSGYT
>TRBV19|14|TRBJ2-5|NA
ASSIVGTSGQETQY
>TRBV3-1|13|TRBJ2-5|NA
ASSQGRGGGETQY
>TRBV4-1|11|TRBJ2-1|many
ASSQVGYNEQF
>TRBV19|12|TRBJ2-3|NA
ASRDRGHADTQY
>TRBV28|13|TRBJ2-3|few
ASSSNRVSKDTQY
>TRBV12-3/TRBV12-4|15|TRBJ1-5|NA
ASRGDGFTYSNQPQH
>TRBV29-1|12|TRBJ2-2|few
SVDTGSNTGELF